These 18 T cell receptor beta chains were all obtained from the same sample, sequenced in a study of T-cell memory formation after mild COVID-19. TCRdb reanalysed the 5' RACE reads using MiXCR and keeps one entry per CDR3 protein. Of 500,000 to 600,000 distinct CDR3 sequences listed, roughly 18% are singletons. The material sequenced was PBMCs or a T cell subset sorted from them (not recorded which). These receptors all stem from an adult woman who had mild COVID-19 (a few samples of this study predate the infection). Cell type and time point are not known.

The V gene is TRBV12-3 or TRBV12-4, the J gene TRBJ1-1; unclear D gene. The length of the CDR3 is 14 residues. The V end was cut by 3 bases, the J end by 0 bases, with 8 bases between. CDR3 DNA: TGTGCCAGCAGTTTTGGGGTTGTGAACACTGAAGCTTTCTTT. It encodes CASSFGVVNTEAFF.

V gene TRBV6-5 combines with J gene TRBJ2-6; D could derive from TRBD1 or TRBD2 (5 bases each). The germline V and J ends were trimmed by 6 bases and 0 bases, with 24 bases remaining between them. This CDR3 is built from 20 residues. Germline V gives CDR1 MNHEY, CDR2 SVGAGI. The CDR3 nucleotides are TGTGCCAGCAGGGCCGGGACGCTAACCGAGGGCCTCTCTGGGGCCAACGTCCTGACTTTC. This encodes CASRAGTLTEGLSGANVLTF.

This clonotype was counted a few times. The chain links TRBV6-5 to TRBJ1-4, with TRBD1 matching over 10 bases. With V trimmed by 0 bases and J by 6 bases, 1 base remained unmatched. Germline assignment: CDR1 MNHEY and CDR2 SVGAGI. CDR3 length: 15 residues. The CDR3 here is CASSYSGTGDEKLFF. The CDR3 DNA is TGTGCCAGCAGTTACTCAGGGACAGGGGATGAAAAACTGTTTTTT.

This clonotype was observed many times. The chain joins TRBV18 to TRBJ2-7; TRBD1 agrees at 10 bases. Looked up from germline, CDR1 is KGHSH and CDR2 is LQKENI. The CDR3 runs to 15 residues. The V segment lost 0 bases and the J segment 2 bases; nucleotides outside the gene matches: 1. Here the CDR3 DNA reads TGTGCCAGCTCACCACCGGGACAGGGGACCTACGAGCAGTACTTC. Translated: CASSPPGQGTYEQYF.

The CDR3 DNA reads as TGTGCCAGCAGTACAGGGGGCGTCCAGCCCCAGCATTTT. Its protein product is CASSTGGVQPQHF. The V gene is TRBV2, the J gene TRBJ1-5, with TRBD1 matching 9 bases. The CDR3 extends over 13 amino acids. Germline V lookup: CDR1 SNHLY, CDR2 FYNNEI. V dropped 5 bases and J dropped 7; count of bases not matched to a gene: 3.

CDR3 amino acids: CASSRDLSSYEQYF. CDR3 in DNA: TGTGCCAGCAGCCGGGACCTCAGCTCCTACGAGCAGTACTTC. V is TRBV25-1 and J is TRBJ2-7; D is tentatively TRBD1 or TRBD2 (5 bases each). This CDR3 region has 14 residues. V was cut by 6 bases and J by 0 bases, with 12 bases left in between. Germline assignment: CDR1 MGHDK and CDR2 SYGVNS.

The chain uses TRBV24-1 and TRBJ2-2; TRBD1 might be the D (6 bases). Per the germline V gene, CDR1 is KGHDR and CDR2 is SFDVKD. The CDR3 length is 14 residues. Deletions cut 8 bases from V and 1 base from J, with 10 bases between. CDR3 loop: CATTRTENTGELFF. In DNA, the CDR3 is TGTGCCACCACACGGACAGAGAACACCGGGGAGCTGTTTTTT.

This clonotype has more than one count but fewer than ten. The chain joins TRBV6-2 or TRBV6-3 to TRBJ2-1; 9 nucleotides agree with TRBD1. Trimming removed 4 bases from V and 9 bases from J; junction bases left unmatched: 7. Germline CDR1 and CDR2: MNHEY and SVGEGT. CDR3 size: 14 residues. Here the CDR3 reads CASSSGTGIGEQFF. As DNA, the CDR3 is TGTGCCAGCAGTTCAGGGACAGGGATCGGTGAGCAGTTCTTC.

This clonotype came up a few times. The rearrangement links TRBV12-3 or TRBV12-4 to TRBJ1-5, with D maybe TRBD1 (5 bases). The CDR3 spans 18 residues. Trimming shortened V by 2 bases and J by 3 bases, and 20 bases separated the two germline ends. The CDR3 sequence is CASSLPQRDRDANQPQHF. CDR3 nucleotides: TGTGCCAGCAGTTTACCCCAGAGGGACCGGGACGCCAATCAGCCCCAGCATTTT.

The table lists this clonotype with many counts. V gene TRBV7-9 combines with J gene TRBJ2-4; D gene ambiguous. Germline V gene data show CDR1 as SEHNR and CDR2 as FQNEAQ (reference sequence). The CDR3 has 16 amino acids. Trimming stripped 2 bases from V and 0 bases from J, with 11 bases between. DNA for the CDR3: TGTGCCAGCAGCTTACATTTGACGGCAGCCAAAAACATTCAGTACTTC. Amino acid sequence: CASSLHLTAAKNIQYF. Full variable domain (rest looked up from reference TRBV7-9 and TRBJ2-4): DTGVSQNPRHKITKRGQNVTFRCDPISEHNRLYWYRQTLGQGPEFLTYFQNEAQLEKSRLLSDRFSAERPKGSFSTLEIQRTEQGDSAMYLCASSLHLTAAKNIQYFGAGTRLSVL.

The rearrangement links TRBV13 to TRBJ2-3; D is unclear. CDR3 length: 16 amino acids. CDR1 is PRHDT and CDR2 is FYEKMQ in the germline V gene (reference sequence). The ends were cut back, 0 bases at V and 6 bases at J, with 16 bases in the middle. This chain's CDR3 is CASSLGLTLLLDTQYF. As DNA, the CDR3 is TGTGCCAGCAGCTTAGGCCTCACCCTCCTGTTGGATACGCAGTATTTT.

This clonotype was counted only a few times. The chain combines TRBV5-5 with TRBJ1-2; 7 bases are a match to TRBD1. The germline V gene has CDR1 SGHKS and CDR2 YYEKEE (reference sequence). Trimming removed 4 bases from V and 5 bases from J; junction bases left unmatched: 11. The CDR3 has 15 residues. The CDR3 loop reads CASSPIPQGPYGYTF. In DNA form, the CDR3 reads TGTGCCAGCAGCCCTATCCCACAGGGGCCATATGGCTACACCTTC.

The chain recombines TRBV7-9 with TRBJ2-5; possible D gene TRBD1, 6 bases. The CDR3 length is 14 residues. In germline, CDR1 is SEHNR, CDR2 FQNEAQ (reference sequence). Trimming took 3 bases from V and 5 from J, leaving 13 bases between them. This CDR3 is CASSLGQPKETQYF. CDR3 DNA sequence: TGTGCCAGCAGCTTGGGACAACCAAAGGAGACCCAGTACTTC.

This clonotype was picked up many times. The chain has TRBV29-1 and TRBJ2-2, with 8 bases matching TRBD1. J was trimmed by 2 bases and V by 6 bases; bases with no gene match: 8. The CDR3 runs to 15 residues. The germline V gene encodes CDR1 SQVTM and CDR2 ANQGSEA. The CDR3 nucleotides are TGCAGCGTCGCAGACAGGGGCGATAACACCGGGGAGCTGTTTTTT. Translating gives CSVADRGDNTGELFF.

This clonotype was counted between two and nine times. The chain links TRBV27 to TRBJ2-5; TRBD2 agrees at 7 bases. The germline V gene encodes CDR1 MNHEY and CDR2 SMNVEV (reference sequence). Germline trimming cut 5 bases from V and 5 bases from J; bases unmatched to any gene: 8. The CDR3 length is 14 residues. CDR3 amino acids: CASSNSGFVETQYF. CDR3 in DNA: TGTGCCAGCAGTAATAGCGGGTTTGTGGAGACCCAGTACTTC.

This rearrangement joins TRBV7-9 to TRBJ2-3; the match to TRBD1 covers 12 bases. With V trimmed by 5 bases and J by 2 bases, 2 bases remained unmatched. This CDR3 contains 15 residues. The germline gives CDR1 SEHNR, CDR2 FQNEAQ (reference sequence). CDR3 in DNA: TGTGCCAGCAGCGCGGGACAGGGGGCCACAGATACGCAGTATTTT. Translated: CASSAGQGATDTQYF.

The chain uses TRBV6-5 and TRBJ2-7; 15 nucleotides match TRBD2. Germline assignment: CDR1 MNHEY and CDR2 SVGAGI. Trimming at V came to 0 bases and at J to 3 bases, leaving 12 bases not matched to a gene. This CDR3 has 20 residues. In DNA form, the CDR3 reads TGTGCCAGCAGTTACTCCTTCCCGGGACTAGCGGGAGGTCTAGGCTACGAGCAGTACTTC. Translated: CASSYSFPGLAGGLGYEQYF.

This chain uses TRBV15 with TRBJ1-4; unclear D gene. The CDR3 sequence is 14 residues long. Germline CDR1 LNHNV, CDR2 YYDKDF (reference sequence). Trimming pared 8 bases from V and 5 bases from J, leaving 15 bases between. CDR3 region: CATRLPYGNEKLFF. The CDR3 DNA follows: TGTGCCACCCGATTACCCTACGGGAATGAAAAACTGTTTTTT.